This TCR beta chain is from a study of CXCR3-negative and CXCR3-positive naive CD8 T cells. Study results and caveats: Naive subsets expressed similar surface CD5; TRB CDR3 features served to infer TCR strength. Sequencing showed both naive subsets with comparably high diversity, and memory CD8+ cells much lower. Partial loss of CXCR3 expression followed cryopreservation; most assays used fresh PBMCs.

The germline CDR1 and CDR2 sequences are DFQATT and SNEGSKA (reference sequence). The CDR3 runs to 16 residues. Naive CD8+ T cells carried a CD45RO-CCR7+CD27+CD95- phenotype. A remark on this clonotype: Its antigen is as yet unknown.

The authors made the TRB cDNA libraries by 5' RACE using UMI labels. One entry per CDR3 protein, without DNA, is what TCRdb gives after re-calling the 5' RACE reads. In total, the table holds some 130,000 distinct CDR3 sequences. The origin of this receptor is a human donor in good health. Some clones in this sample may be carry-over from other donors' samples. The chain is built from TRBV20-1 and TRBJ2-1; TCRdb calls TRBD2, which cannot be checked without DNA. What was sequenced was naive CXCR3- CD8+ T cells from blood. The subset: CD45RO-CCR7+CD27+CD95- naive CD8+ T cells lacking CXCR3 (TNR3-). The CDR3 sequence is CSATPSFLGGGDEQFF.